These T cell receptor beta chains were read from a single sample in a study of blood T cells in healthy people across ages. TCRdb analysed the 5' RACE reads with MiXCR anew, one entry per CDR3 protein. The sample holds hundreds of thousands of distinct CDR3 sequences, around two fifths seen once. The sequenced sample consisted of blood. The receptors were gathered from a man between 60 and 70 years old in good health. The CDR3 runs from the conserved cysteine through the conserved F or W. A D gene is named only where the DNA matches it firmly. Not all rows give a size; the values are once, few, many and, for expanded clones, a class.

d_gene | j_gene | abundance | v_gene | CDR3aa | CDR3nt
TRBD1 | TRBJ2-5 | - | TRBV6-2/TRBV6-3 | CASRLWDRVRNEQYF | TGTGCCAGCAGACTCTGGGACAGGGTGAGAAATGAGCAGTACTTC
- | TRBJ2-7 | - | TRBV20-1 | CSAGTSYEQYF | TGCAGTGCTGGAACTAGCTACGAGCAGTACTTC
TRBD1 | TRBJ1-4 | - | TRBV5-1 | CTSSFTGTGPNEKLFF | TGCACCAGCAGCTTCACCGGGACAGGACCTAATGAAAAACTGTTTTTT
- | TRBJ1-5 | few | TRBV20-1 | CSAEDRYSNQPQHF | TGCAGTGCCGAGGACCGATATAGCAATCAGCCCCAGCATTTT
TRBD2 | TRBJ2-5 | once | TRBV20-1 | CSAIRAGDIQETQYF | TGCAGTGCTATTCGTGCGGGGGATATACAAGAGACCCAGTACTTC
- | TRBJ1-6 | - | TRBV12-3/TRBV12-4 | CASSPRGQALNSPLHF | TGTGCCAGCAGCCCCCGGGGGCAGGCGCTTAATTCACCCCTCCACTTT
- | TRBJ1-2 | - | TRBV6-5 | CASSDRGEGGYTF | TGTGCCAGCAGTGACCGGGGCGAAGGTGGCTACACCTTC
- | TRBJ2-3 | - | TRBV3-1 | CASSLRTNTDTQYF | TGTGCCAGCAGCCTTAGGACTAACACAGATACGCAGTATTTT
TRBD2 | TRBJ2-1 | - | TRBV20-1 | CSARLAGLPGAFF | TGCAGTGCTAGACTAGCGGGGCTGCCGGGGGCGTTCTTC
TRBD1 | TRBJ2-5 | - | TRBV29-1 | CSVEPQGNGETQYF | TGCAGCGTTGAACCACAGGGGAATGGGGAGACCCAGTACTTC
- | TRBJ2-7 | - | TRBV12-3/TRBV12-4 | CASSPRQGAGASYEQYF | TGTGCCAGCAGTCCGCGACAAGGTGCGGGGGCGTCCTACGAGCAGTACTTC
- | TRBJ2-2 | - | TRBV4-3 | CASSQTRVERTGELFF | TGCGCCAGCAGCCAAACGAGGGTAGAGCGCACCGGGGAGCTGTTTTTT